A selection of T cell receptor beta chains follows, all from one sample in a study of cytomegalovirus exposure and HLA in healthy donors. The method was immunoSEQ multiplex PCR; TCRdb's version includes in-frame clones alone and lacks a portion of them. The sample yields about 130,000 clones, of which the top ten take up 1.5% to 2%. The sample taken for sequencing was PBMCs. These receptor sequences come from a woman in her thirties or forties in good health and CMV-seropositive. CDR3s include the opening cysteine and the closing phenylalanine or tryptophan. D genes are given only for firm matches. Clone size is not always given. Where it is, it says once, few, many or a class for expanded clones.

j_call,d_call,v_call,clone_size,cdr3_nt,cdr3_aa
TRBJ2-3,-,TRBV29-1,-,TGCAGCGTTGGTTTTAGTAGAACAGATACGCAGTATTTT,CSVGFSRTDTQYF
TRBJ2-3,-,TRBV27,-,TGTGCCAGCAGGAAGGACTTTCGAACAGATACGCAGTATTTT,CASRKDFRTDTQYF
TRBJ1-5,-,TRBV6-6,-,TGTGCCAGCAGTTATCAGGATTATCAGCCCCAGCATTTT,CASSYQDYQPQHF
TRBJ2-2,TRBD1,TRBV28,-,TGTGCCAGTACGACAGGGGGCCGAGCCGGGGAGCTGTTTTTT,CASTTGGRAGELFF
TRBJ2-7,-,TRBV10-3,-,TGTGCCATCAGTGACGACGACAGTGGTAGCTCCTACGAGCAGTACTTC,CAISDDDSGSSYEQYF
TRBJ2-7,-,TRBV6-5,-,TGTGCCAGCAGTTACTCTAGCGGCAGCTCCTACGAGCAGTACTTC,CASSYSSGSSYEQYF
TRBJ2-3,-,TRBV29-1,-,TGCAGCGGCTATCTTGATACGCAGTATTTT,CSGYLDTQYF
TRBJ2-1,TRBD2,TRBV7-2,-,TGTGCCAGCAGCTTAGCCGGGGGGGCCTACAATGAGCAGTTCTTC,CASSLAGGAYNEQFF
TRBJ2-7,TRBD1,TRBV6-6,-,TGTGCCAGCAGTTACTCGGACAGGTTTTACGAGCAGTACTTC,CASSYSDRFYEQYF
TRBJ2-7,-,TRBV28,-,TGTGCCAGCAGGGAGGGGAGCTACGAGCAGTACTTC,CASREGSYEQYF
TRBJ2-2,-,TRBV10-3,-,TGTGCCATCAGTGAGCCAGCGAGGTCCTCGAACACCGGGGAGCTGTTTTTT,CAISEPARSSNTGELFF
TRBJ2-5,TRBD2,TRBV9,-,TGTGCCAGCAGCGTAGATCCCGGGACTACTCAAGAGACCCAGTACTTC,CASSVDPGTTQETQYF
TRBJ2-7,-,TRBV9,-,TGTGCCAGCAGCGTAGGACTCGCCAGCGGCTACGAGCAGTACTTC,CASSVGLASGYEQYF
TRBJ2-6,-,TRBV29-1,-,TGCAGCGTTGAACAGGTGACTGGGGCCAACGTCCTGACTTTC,CSVEQVTGANVLTF
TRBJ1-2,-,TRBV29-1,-,TGCAGCGTTGCGGGGGGGACTACTTTCAAGGGCTACACCTTC,CSVAGGTTFKGYTF
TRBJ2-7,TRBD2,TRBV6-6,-,TGTGCCAGTCTAGCGGGAGTCTCCCTCGAGCAGTACTTC,CASLAGVSLEQYF
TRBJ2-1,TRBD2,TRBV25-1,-,TGTGCCAGCAGTGAAAGAGGGCTAGCGGTTTACAATGAGCAGTTCTTC,CASSERGLAVYNEQFF
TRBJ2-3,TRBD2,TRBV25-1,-,TGTGCCAGCAGTGAGATAGCGGGAAGGACGCAGTATTTT,CASSEIAGRTQYF
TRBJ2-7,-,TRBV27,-,TGTGCCAGCACCCCCCTCCTACAGGCATCGGGTTCCTACGAGCAGTACTTC,CASTPLLQASGSYEQYF
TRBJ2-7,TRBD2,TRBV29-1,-,TGCAGCGCTAATAGCGGGAGGGCCGACGAGCAGTACTTC,CSANSGRADEQYF
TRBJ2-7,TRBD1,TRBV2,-,TGTGCCAGCAGTAGGACAGGGACCTACGAGCAGTACTTC,CASSRTGTYEQYF
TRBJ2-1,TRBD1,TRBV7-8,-,TGTGCCAGCAGCTTAAGGGGACAGGGGAACAATGAGCAGTTCTTC,CASSLRGQGNNEQFF
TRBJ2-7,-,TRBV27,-,TGTGCCAGCAGACTGGACAGAGGATCCGAGCAGTACTTC,CASRLDRGSEQYF
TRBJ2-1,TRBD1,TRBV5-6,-,TGTGCCAGCAGCCGGGGGACAGGGTGGGCCGTCAATGAGCAGTTCTTC,CASSRGTGWAVNEQFF
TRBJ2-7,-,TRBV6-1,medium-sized,TGTGCCAGCAGTGAAGCAGGAGAGACCTACTACGAGCAGTACTTC,CASSEAGETYYEQYF
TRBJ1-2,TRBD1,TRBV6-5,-,TGTGCCAGCAGTTACTCGCCAGGGGGCTATGGCTACACCTTC,CASSYSPGGYGYTF